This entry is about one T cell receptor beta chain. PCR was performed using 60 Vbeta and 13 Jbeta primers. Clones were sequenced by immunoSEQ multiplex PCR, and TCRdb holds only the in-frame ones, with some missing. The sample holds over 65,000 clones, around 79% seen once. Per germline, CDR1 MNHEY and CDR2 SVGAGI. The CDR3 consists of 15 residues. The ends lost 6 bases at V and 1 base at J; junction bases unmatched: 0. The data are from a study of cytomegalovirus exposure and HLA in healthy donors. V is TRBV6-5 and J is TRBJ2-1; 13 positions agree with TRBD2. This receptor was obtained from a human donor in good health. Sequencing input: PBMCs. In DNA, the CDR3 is TGTGCCAGCAGACTAGCGGGGGGGTCCTACAATGAGCAGTTCTTC. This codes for CASRLAGGSYNEQFF.